This T cell receptor beta chain was recorded in a study of beta chain features in type 1 diabetes. Whole-study results and caveats: Using cDNA template may skew counts toward highly expressing activated cells. Naive, central memory and regulatory TCRB repertoires appeared more similar among patients than healthy donors. Any HLA effect on TCRB rearrangement was left unresolved by small sub-analyses. Within each of all four CD4+ subsets, Type 1 diabetes patients had TCRB CDR3s that were moderately but significantly shorter.

Averaging roughly 120 mL, one heparinised blood draw came from each individual donor. All of the isolated RNA was reverse transcribed, so expressed TCRB transcripts were sequenced. The assay was immunoSEQ multiplex PCR, and TCRdb's table has in-frame clones only and misses some. In the table there are some 130,000 clones, roughly 10% of which are singletons. This clone was seen a few times. Its antigen is as yet unknown. This clonotype was sampled from a man aged 25-40 years with type 1 diabetes. The material sequenced was central memory CD4+ T cells from blood.

The CDR3 here is CASSQDEGGGSNEKLFF. The CDR3, as DNA: TGTGCCAGCAGCCAAGATGAAGGGGGGGGATCTAATGAAAAACTGTTTTTT. The genes are TRBV4-2 and TRBJ1-4; weak D call: TRBD1 (6 bases). This CDR3 comprises 17 residues. CDR1 and CDR2 (germline): LGHNA, YNFKEQ. Trimming shortened V by 0 bases and J by 3 bases, and 14 bases separated the two germline ends.